This entry is about one T cell receptor (beta chain). The antigen is not known. This sample was taken from a study of OX40 agonist ivuxolimab in advanced cancers. As for the study in general: Participants, 70% to 90% male, averaged approximately 65 years of age, ranging from roughly 23 to 80.

The assay was immunoSEQ multiplex PCR, and TCRdb's table has in-frame clones only and misses some. The sample includes approximately 70,000 clones, approximately 81% of them seen just once. Study observations and caveats: CD4+ and CD8+ blood T cells expanded clonally by week 6 at 0.1 to 3.0 mg/kg. Not determined was the antigen specificity of the expanded peripheral T cells.

With baseline, cycle 4 day 1, and cycle 7 day 1 as timepoints, blood was sampled. The CDR3 loop spans 15 amino acids. Trimming left V 3 bases short and J 1 base short, with 12 bases between. Germline CDR1 reads SEHNR; CDR2 reads FQNEAQ (reference sequence). The TCR was taken from an adult with an advanced solid tumor such as melanoma, head and neck, liver or kidney cancer. The J gene is TRBJ1-1, the V gene TRBV7-9; possible D gene TRBD1, 5 bases. The specimen comprised CD4+ or CD8+ T cells sorted from blood, sampled in a trial of the OX40 agonist ivuxolimab. This CDR3 reads CASSLAGQTNTEAFF. The CDR3 bases are TGTGCCAGCAGCTTGGCAGGGCAAACGAACACTGAAGCTTTCTTT.